This T cell receptor beta chain was recorded in a study of shared clonotypes between healthy human individuals. Study observations and caveats: Only blood underwent sampling, and tissue repertoires likely differ.

Among the donors, all were Caucasian adults who lived in Nashville, Tennessee. Investigators divided CD4+ cells into CD45RA+ naive and CD45RA-negative memory subsets. Clones were sequenced by immunoSEQ multiplex PCR, and TCRdb holds only the in-frame ones, with some missing. The sample carries approximately 2,300,000 clones, 85% to 95% recorded once. J gave up 5 bases and V 8 bases, and 9 bases lay outside the gene matches. This CDR3 comprises 13 residues. The germline V gene encodes CDR1 MNHNS and CDR2 SASEGT. Concerning this clone: Its antigen is not identified.

The V and J genes are TRBV6-1 and TRBJ2-7, with TRBD1 matching 7 bases. The material sequenced was naive CD4+ T cells from PBMCs. The subset is: CD45RA+ positively selected. This TCR derives from a man younger than 35 in good health. Some clones in this sample may be carry-over from other donors' samples. The CDR3 loop is CASQQGIGHEQYF. The CDR3 coding sequence is TGTGCCAGCCAACAGGGGATCGGCCACGAGCAGTACTTC.